This T cell receptor (beta chain) was documented in a study of identical twins. TCRdb re-analysed the 5' RACE reads in MiXCR, keeping a single row per CDR3 protein. The table has 1.5 million to 2 million distinct CDR3 sequences, around 33% seen once; the top ten hold roughly 0.3%. This CDR3 contains 15 residues. V lost 4 bases to trimming and J lost 1 base, with 14 bases between them. Germline V gene sequence: CDR1 DFQATT, CDR2 SNEGSKA (reference sequence). This clonotype was seen a few times. Sequenced material: cord blood. The TCR was taken from a newborn girl in good health. This rearrangement joins TRBV20-1 to TRBJ2-4, with TRBD2 as a possible D gene (5 bases). The CDR3, as DNA: TGCAGTGCTATCAACCTACTAGGGGCCAAAAACATTCAGTACTTC. It specifies CSAINLLGAKNIQYF.